A selection of T cell receptor beta chains follows, all from one sample in a study of blood T cell repertoires in COVID-19. The table came from immunoSEQ multiplex PCR; TCRdb's copy has only in-frame clones and leaves some out. The table records a few hundred thousand clones, roughly 92% of them present only once. The sequencing input was PBMCs or T cells enriched from blood (not recorded which). The receptor source for this set is a woman between 40 and 50 years old who had been exposed to COVID-19. The CDR3 runs from the conserved cysteine through the conserved F or W. The D gene is left open where the match is weak. Expanded clones get a size class; other rows say once, few or many, or leave the size out.

D gene | clone size | J gene | V gene | CDR3 protein | CDR3 DNA
TRBD1 | NA | TRBJ2-7 | TRBV5-4 | CASSIQGAMGYEQYF | TGTGCCAGCAGCATACAGGGGGCGATGGGCTACGAGCAGTACTTC
NA | NA | TRBJ1-5 | TRBV6-5 | CASSYSKRSNQPQHF | TGTGCCAGCAGTTACTCCAAGCGTAGCAATCAGCCCCAGCATTTT
NA | NA | TRBJ2-1 | TRBV30 | CAWSRTYSSYNEQFF | TGTGCCTGGAGCCGGACTTATAGCTCCTACAATGAGCAGTTCTTC
TRBD1 | NA | TRBJ1-6 | TRBV7-8 | CASSLGQAHNSPLHF | TGTGCCAGCAGCCTCGGACAGGCGCATAATTCACCCCTCCACTTT
NA | once | TRBJ2-1 | TRBV7-9 | CASSFTGWENNEQFF | TGTGCCAGCAGCTTTACAGGGTGGGAGAACAATGAGCAGTTCTTC
TRBD1 | NA | TRBJ1-3 | TRBV7-9 | CASSRDRVSGNTIYF | TGTGCCAGCAGCCGGGACAGGGTGAGCGGAAACACCATATATTTT
NA | NA | TRBJ2-6 | TRBV19 | CASPEGGVGLTSGANVLTF | TGTGCCAGTCCCGAAGGGGGGGTTGGGTTGACATCTGGGGCCAACGTCCTGACTTTC
TRBD2 | NA | TRBJ2-3 | TRBV7-2 | CASSSSSGLGEDTQYF | TGTGCCAGCAGCTCCAGTAGCGGGCTAGGAGAAGATACGCAGTATTTT
TRBD1 | NA | TRBJ2-5 | TRBV3-1/TRBV3-2 | CASSPGQIETQYF | TGTGCCAGCAGCCCGGGACAGATAGAGACCCAGTACTTC
NA | NA | TRBJ2-3 | TRBV9 | CASSRSADRTDTQYF | TGTGCCAGCAGCCGTAGCGCGGATCGCACAGATACGCAGTATTTT
TRBD1 | NA | TRBJ1-6 | TRBV30 | CAWSGSRQGNSPLHF | TGTGCCTGGAGTGGGTCTCGACAGGGGAATTCACCCCTCCACTTT
TRBD2 | NA | TRBJ2-3 | TRBV6-5 | CASSGTSGFTDTQYF | TGTGCCAGCAGCGGGACTAGCGGGTTCACAGATACGCAGTATTTT
NA | NA | TRBJ1-1 | TRBV7-2 | CASSHPGDFTEAFF | TGTGCCAGCAGCCATCCAGGGGATTTCACTGAAGCTTTCTTT
NA | NA | TRBJ1-6 | TRBV10-3 | CATGQDANSPLHF | TGTGCCACAGGGCAGGATGCGAATTCACCCCTCCACTTT
NA | NA | TRBJ2-2 | TRBV6-2/TRBV6-3 | CASSYPTEIHTGELFF | TGTGCCAGCAGTTACCCGACAGAGATCCACACCGGGGAGCTGTTTTTT
TRBD2 | NA | TRBJ2-7 | TRBV4-3 | CASSQALLAEGSYEQYF | TGCGCCAGCAGCCAGGCATTACTAGCGGAGGGCTCCTACGAGCAGTACTTC
NA | NA | TRBJ1-3 | TRBV16 | CASSQSRGNTIYF | TGTGCCAGCAGCCAATCCAGGGGAAACACCATATATTTT
TRBD1 | NA | TRBJ1-2 | TRBV18 | CASSPQGAANYGYTF | TGTGCCAGCTCACCACAGGGGGCGGCCAACTATGGCTACACCTTC
TRBD1 | NA | TRBJ1-1 | TRBV11-3 | CASSLGGFATGIGEAFF | TGTGCCAGCAGCTTAGGGGGATTCGCGACAGGGATTGGTGAAGCTTTCTTT
NA | NA | TRBJ1-1 | TRBV5-1 | CASSSLLRVEAFF | TGCGCCAGCAGCTCCCTCCTCAGGGTTGAAGCTTTCTTT
TRBD1 | NA | TRBJ1-2 | TRBV24-1 | CATSDTNRGGYTF | TGTGCCACCAGTGATACTAACAGGGGCGGCTACACCTTC
TRBD1 | NA | TRBJ2-1 | TRBV19 | CASKRTGGNEQFF | TGTGCCAGTAAGAGGACAGGGGGCAATGAGCAGTTCTTC
NA | NA | TRBJ2-7 | TRBV6-4 | CARTVEADEQYF | TGTGCCAGGACTGTAGAGGCAGACGAGCAGTACTTC
NA | once | TRBJ2-2 | TRBV11-3 | CASSLALGAGGELFF | TGTGCCAGCAGCTTAGCCCTAGGGGCCGGCGGGGAGCTGTTTTTT
TRBD1 | NA | TRBJ2-7 | TRBV27 | CASSLVSLTGGRGEQYF | TGTGCCAGCAGTTTAGTGTCCCTCACAGGGGGGCGGGGAGAGCAGTACTTC
TRBD2 | NA | TRBJ2-1 | TRBV29-1 | CSVVPGGVGNEQFF | TGCAGCGTGGTTCCCGGGGGGGTTGGGAATGAGCAGTTCTTC
TRBD1 | NA | TRBJ2-1 | TRBV5-1 | CASSLLGTGAPNEQFF | TGCGCCAGCAGCTTGTTGGGGACAGGGGCGCCCAATGAGCAGTTCTTC
NA | NA | TRBJ1-1 | TRBV5-1 | CASSQQPSNTEAFF | TGCGCCAGCAGCCAACAGCCTTCGAACACTGAAGCTTTCTTT
NA | NA | TRBJ1-2 | TRBV30 | CAWRSGGRAIGYTF | TGTGCCTGGAGATCGGGGGGGCGCGCAATTGGCTACACCTTC
NA | NA | TRBJ1-3 | TRBV5-1 | CASSLVGAFSGNTIYF | TGCGCCAGCAGCTTGGTAGGAGCTTTCTCTGGAAACACCATATATTTT
TRBD1 | NA | TRBJ1-1 | TRBV3-1/TRBV3-2 | CASSQNPPGDRGPMNTEAFF | TGTGCCAGCAGCCAGAACCCCCCTGGGGACAGGGGGCCTATGAACACTGAAGCTTTCTTT
NA | NA | TRBJ1-3 | TRBV2 | CASTERTGNTIYF | TGTGCCAGCACCGAGAGGACTGGAAACACCATATATTTT
NA | NA | TRBJ1-4 | TRBV2 | CASSEREYEKLFF | TGTGCCAGCAGTGAACGAGAGTATGAAAAACTGTTTTTT
TRBD1 | NA | TRBJ1-4 | TRBV13 | CASSARGQFGEKLFF | TGTGCCAGCAGTGCCAGGGGGCAATTCGGAGAAAAACTGTTTTTT
TRBD1 | NA | TRBJ1-2 | TRBV27 | CASRDRLGYGYTF | TGTGCCAGCAGGGACAGGTTGGGCTATGGCTACACCTTC
NA | NA | TRBJ1-1 | TRBV28 | CASSLLWGNTEAFF | TGTGCCAGCAGTTTACTATGGGGCAACACTGAAGCTTTCTTT
TRBD1 | NA | TRBJ1-2 | TRBV6-6 | CASRQGVNYGYTF | TGTGCCAGCAGACAGGGGGTCAACTATGGCTACACCTTC
NA | NA | TRBJ1-2 | TRBV11-3 | CASSSKAGRGFIYGYTF | TGTGCCAGCAGCTCCAAGGCGGGCAGGGGATTTATTTATGGCTACACCTTC